This T cell receptor beta chain was documented in a study of Ad26.COV2.S vaccination and SARS-CoV-2 variants. A word on this clone: As yet, its antigen is unknown.

Whole-study findings and limits: Whether participants received vaccine or placebo, their non-spike TCR breadth was similar. Substantial breadth was reported for post-vaccination spike-specific CD8+ and CD4+ T cells. Quantification of TCR breadth and depth may have yielded underestimates of total T cell responses. Individuals receiving vaccine had higher spike-specific TCR breadth than placebo recipients did.

The CDR3 sequence is 12 residues long. V lost 12 bases to trimming and J lost 8 bases; unmatched junction nucleotides: 6. In germline, CDR1 is KGHDR, CDR2 SFDVKD. The assay was immunoSEQ multiplex PCR, and TCRdb's table has in-frame clones only and misses some. The sample consists of 150,000 to 200,000 clones, around 88% of them appearing once. Sample: peripheral blood, taken after recovery from COVID-19. V and J are TRBV24-1 and TRBJ2-1, with 10 positions matching TRBD1. The TCR was taken from a human donor who had recovered from COVID-19. In DNA, the CDR3 is TGTGCCGCCGGACAGGGGGAGGATGAGCAGTTCTTC. It translates to CAAGQGEDEQFF.